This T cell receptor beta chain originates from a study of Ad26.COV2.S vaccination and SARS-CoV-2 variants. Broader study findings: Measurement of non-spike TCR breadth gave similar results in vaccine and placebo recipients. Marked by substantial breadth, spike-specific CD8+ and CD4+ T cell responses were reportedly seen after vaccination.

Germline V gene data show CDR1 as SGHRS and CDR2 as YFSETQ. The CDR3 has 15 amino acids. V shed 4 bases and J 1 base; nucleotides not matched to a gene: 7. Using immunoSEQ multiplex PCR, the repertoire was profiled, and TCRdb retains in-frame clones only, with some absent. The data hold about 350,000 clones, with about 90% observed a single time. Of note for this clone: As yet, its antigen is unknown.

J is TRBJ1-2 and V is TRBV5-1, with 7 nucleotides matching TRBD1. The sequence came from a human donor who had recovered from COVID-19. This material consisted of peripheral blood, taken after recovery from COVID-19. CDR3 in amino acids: CASSVATGFNYGYTF. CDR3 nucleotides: TGCGCCAGCAGCGTTGCGACAGGGTTTAACTATGGCTACACCTTC.